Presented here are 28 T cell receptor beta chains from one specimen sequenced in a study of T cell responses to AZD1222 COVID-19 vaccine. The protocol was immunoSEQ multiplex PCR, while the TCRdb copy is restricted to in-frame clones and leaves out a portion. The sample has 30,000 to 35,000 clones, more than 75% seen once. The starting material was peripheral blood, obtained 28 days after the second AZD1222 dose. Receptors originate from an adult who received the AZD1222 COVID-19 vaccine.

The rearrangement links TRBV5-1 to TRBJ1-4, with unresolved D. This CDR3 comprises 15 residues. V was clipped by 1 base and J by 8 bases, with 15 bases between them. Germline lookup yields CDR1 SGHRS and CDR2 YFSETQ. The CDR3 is CASSLSQAGGEKLFF. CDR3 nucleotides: TGCGCCAGCAGCTTGTCTCAGGCTGGTGGGGAAAAACTGTTTTTT. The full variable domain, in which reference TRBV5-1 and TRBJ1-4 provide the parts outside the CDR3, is KAGVTQTPRYLIKTRGQQVTLSCSPISGHRSVSWYQQTPGQGLQFLFEYFSETQRNKGNFPGRFSGRQFSNSRSEMNVSTLELGDSALYLCASSLSQAGGEKLFFGSGTQLSVL.

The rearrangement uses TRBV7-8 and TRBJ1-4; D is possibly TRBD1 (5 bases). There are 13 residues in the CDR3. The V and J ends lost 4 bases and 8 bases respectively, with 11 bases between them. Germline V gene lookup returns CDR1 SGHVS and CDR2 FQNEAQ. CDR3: CASSSGNREKLFF. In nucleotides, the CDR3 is TGTGCCAGCAGCTCGGGGAACAGGGAAAAACTGTTTTTT.

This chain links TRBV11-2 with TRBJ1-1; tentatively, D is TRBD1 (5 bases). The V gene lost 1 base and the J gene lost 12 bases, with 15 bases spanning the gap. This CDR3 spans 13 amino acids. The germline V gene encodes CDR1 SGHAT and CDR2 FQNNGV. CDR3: CASSLGVDRTPFF. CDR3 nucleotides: TGTGCCAGCAGCTTAGGGGTTGACAGAACCCCTTTCTTT.

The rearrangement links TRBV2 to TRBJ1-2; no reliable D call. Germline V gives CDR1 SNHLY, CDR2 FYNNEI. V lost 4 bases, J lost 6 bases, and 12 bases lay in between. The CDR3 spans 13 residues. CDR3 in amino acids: CASSGRRLDGYTF. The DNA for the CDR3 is TGTGCCAGCAGTGGTCGACGGTTGGATGGCTACACCTTC.

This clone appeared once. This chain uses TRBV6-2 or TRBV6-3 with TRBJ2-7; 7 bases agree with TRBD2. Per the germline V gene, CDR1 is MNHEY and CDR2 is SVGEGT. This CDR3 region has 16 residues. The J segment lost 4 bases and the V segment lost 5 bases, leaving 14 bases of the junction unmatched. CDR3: CASSALEVAGDYEQYV. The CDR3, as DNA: TGTGCCAGCAGTGCCCTGGAGGTAGCGGGTGATTACGAGCAGTACGTC.

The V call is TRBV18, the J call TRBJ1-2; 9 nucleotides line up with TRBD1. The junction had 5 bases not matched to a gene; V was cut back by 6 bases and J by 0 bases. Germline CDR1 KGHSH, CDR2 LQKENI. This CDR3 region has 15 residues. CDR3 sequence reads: CASSPRTGANYGYTF. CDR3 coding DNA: TGTGCCAGCTCCCCTAGGACAGGGGCTAACTATGGCTACACCTTC.

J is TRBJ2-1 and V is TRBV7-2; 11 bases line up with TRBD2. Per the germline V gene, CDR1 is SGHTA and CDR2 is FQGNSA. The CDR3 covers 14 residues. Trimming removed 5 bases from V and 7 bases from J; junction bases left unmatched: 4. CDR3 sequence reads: CASSTSGGGNEQFF. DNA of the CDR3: TGTGCCAGCAGCACTAGCGGGGGTGGGAATGAGCAGTTCTTC.

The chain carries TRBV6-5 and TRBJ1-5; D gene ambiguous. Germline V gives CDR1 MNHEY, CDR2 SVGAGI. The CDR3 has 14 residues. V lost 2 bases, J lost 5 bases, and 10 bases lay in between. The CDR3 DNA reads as TGTGCCAGCAGTTACGCGGCCAGCCATCAGCCCCAGCATTTT. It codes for CASSYAASHQPQHF.

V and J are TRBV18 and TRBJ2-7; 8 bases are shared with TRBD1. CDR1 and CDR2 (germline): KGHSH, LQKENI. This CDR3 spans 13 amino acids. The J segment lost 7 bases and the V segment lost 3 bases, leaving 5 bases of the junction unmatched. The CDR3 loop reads CASSPQTGEEQYV. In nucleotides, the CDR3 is TGTGCCAGCTCACCGCAGACAGGGGAGGAGCAGTACGTC.

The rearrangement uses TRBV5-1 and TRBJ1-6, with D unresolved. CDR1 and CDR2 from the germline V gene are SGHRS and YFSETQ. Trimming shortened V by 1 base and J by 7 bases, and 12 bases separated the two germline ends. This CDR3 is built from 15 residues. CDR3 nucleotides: TGCGCCAGCAGCTTGACTTCAGCTACCAATTCACCCCTCCACTTT. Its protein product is CASSLTSATNSPLHF.

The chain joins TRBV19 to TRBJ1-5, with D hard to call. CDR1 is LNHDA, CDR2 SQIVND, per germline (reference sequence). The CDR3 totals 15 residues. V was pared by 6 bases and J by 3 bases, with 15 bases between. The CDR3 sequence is CASRSGIGFNQPQHF. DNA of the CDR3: TGTGCCAGTAGAAGCGGGATTGGCTTCAATCAGCCCCAGCATTTT.

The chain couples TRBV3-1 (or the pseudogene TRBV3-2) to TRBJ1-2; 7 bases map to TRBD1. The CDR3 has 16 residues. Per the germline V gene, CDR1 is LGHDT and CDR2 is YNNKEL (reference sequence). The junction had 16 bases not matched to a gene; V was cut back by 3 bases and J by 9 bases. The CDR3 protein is CASSQTGYPKLWSYTF. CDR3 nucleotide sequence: TGTGCCAGCAGCCAGACAGGGTACCCAAAATTATGGAGCTACACCTTC.

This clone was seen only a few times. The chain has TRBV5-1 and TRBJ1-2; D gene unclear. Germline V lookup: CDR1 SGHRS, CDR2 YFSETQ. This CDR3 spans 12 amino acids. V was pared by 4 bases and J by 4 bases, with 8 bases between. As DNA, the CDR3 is TGCGCCAGCAGCCTCGGGCTCTATGGCTACACCTTC. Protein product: CASSLGLYGYTF. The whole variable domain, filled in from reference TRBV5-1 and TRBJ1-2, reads KAGVTQTPRYLIKTRGQQVTLSCSPISGHRSVSWYQQTPGQGLQFLFEYFSETQRNKGNFPGRFSGRQFSNSRSEMNVSTLELGDSALYLCASSLGLYGYTFGSGTRLTVV.

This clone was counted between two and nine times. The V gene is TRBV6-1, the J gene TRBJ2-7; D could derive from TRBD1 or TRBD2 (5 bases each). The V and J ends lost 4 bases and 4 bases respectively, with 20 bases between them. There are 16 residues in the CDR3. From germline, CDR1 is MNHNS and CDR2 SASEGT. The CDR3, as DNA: TGTGCCAGCAGTGGGGGGAGCCGAGACAGAAAGTACGAGCAGTACGTC. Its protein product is CASSGGSRDRKYEQYV.

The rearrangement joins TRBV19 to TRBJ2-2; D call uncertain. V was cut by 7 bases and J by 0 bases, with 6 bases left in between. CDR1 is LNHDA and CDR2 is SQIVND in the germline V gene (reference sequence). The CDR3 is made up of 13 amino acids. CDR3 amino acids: CASTNPNTGELFF. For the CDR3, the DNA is TGTGCCAGTACCAACCCGAACACCGGGGAGCTGTTTTTT.

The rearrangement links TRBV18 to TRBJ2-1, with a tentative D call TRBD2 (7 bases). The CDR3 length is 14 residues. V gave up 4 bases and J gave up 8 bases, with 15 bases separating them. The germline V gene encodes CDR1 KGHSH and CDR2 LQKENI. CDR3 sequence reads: CASSRETGRDEQFF. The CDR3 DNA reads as TGTGCCAGCTCACGGGAAACAGGGAGGGATGAGCAGTTCTTC. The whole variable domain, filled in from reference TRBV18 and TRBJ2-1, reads NAGVMQNPRHLVRRRGQEARLRCSPMKGHSHVYWYRQLPEEGLKFMVYLQKENIIDESGMPKERFSAEFPKEGPSILRIQQVVRGDSAAYFCASSRETGRDEQFFGPGTRLTVL.

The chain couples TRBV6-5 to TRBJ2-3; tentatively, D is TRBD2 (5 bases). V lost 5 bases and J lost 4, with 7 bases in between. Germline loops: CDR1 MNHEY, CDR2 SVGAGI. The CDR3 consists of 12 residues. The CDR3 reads CASSPGSDTQYF. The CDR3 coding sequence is TGTGCCAGCAGTCCGGGGTCAGATACGCAGTATTTT.

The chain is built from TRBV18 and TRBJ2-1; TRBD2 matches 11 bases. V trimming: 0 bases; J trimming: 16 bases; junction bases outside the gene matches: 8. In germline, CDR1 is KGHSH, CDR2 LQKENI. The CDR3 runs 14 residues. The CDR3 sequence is CASSPPEVAGGHFF. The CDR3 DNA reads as TGTGCCAGCTCACCACCCGAAGTAGCGGGGGGGCACTTCTTC. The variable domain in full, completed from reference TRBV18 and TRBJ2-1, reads NAGVMQNPRHLVRRRGQEARLRCSPMKGHSHVYWYRQLPEEGLKFMVYLQKENIIDESGMPKERFSAEFPKEGPSILRIQQVVRGDSAAYFCASSPPEVAGGHFFGPGTRLTVL.

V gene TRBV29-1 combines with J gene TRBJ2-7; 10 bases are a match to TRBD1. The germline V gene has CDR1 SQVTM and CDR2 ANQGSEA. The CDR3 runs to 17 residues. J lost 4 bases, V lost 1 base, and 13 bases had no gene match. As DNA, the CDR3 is TGCAGCGTTGAAGGGGACAGGGGACCCTCAGAGGCGTACGAGCAGTACGTC. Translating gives CSVEGDRGPSEAYEQYV.

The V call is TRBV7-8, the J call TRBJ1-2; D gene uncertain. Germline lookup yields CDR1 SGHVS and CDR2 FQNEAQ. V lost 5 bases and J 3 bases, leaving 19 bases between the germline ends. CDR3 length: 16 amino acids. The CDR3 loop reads CASSLTRAPKDYGYTF. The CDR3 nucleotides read TGTGCCAGCAGCCTGACTCGGGCTCCAAAAGACTATGGCTACACCTTC.

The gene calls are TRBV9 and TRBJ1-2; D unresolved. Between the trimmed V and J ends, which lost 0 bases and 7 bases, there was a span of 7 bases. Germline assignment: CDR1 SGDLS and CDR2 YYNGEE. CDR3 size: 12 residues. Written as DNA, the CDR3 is TGTGCCAGCAGCGTAGCTACAGTTGGCTACACCTTC. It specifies CASSVATVGYTF.

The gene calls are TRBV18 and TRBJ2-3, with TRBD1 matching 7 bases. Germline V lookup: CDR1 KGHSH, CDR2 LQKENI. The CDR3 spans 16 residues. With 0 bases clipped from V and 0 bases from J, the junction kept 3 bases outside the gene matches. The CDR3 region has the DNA TGTGCCAGCTCACCACCCAGACAGGGAAGCACAGATACGCAGTATTTT. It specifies CASSPPRQGSTDTQYF.

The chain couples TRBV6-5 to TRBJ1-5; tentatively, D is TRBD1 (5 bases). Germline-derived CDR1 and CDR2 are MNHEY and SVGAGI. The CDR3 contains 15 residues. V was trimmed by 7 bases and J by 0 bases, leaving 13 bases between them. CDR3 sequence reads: CASKNGAYSNQPQHF. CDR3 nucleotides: TGTGCCAGCAAGAATGGGGCTTATAGCAATCAGCCCCAGCATTTT.

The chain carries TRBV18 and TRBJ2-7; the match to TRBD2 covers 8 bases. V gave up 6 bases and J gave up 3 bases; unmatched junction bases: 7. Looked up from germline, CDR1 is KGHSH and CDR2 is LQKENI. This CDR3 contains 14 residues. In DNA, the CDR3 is TGTGCCAGCTCCCCTAGCGGGTTAGGCTACGAGCAGTACGTC. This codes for CASSPSGLGYEQYV.

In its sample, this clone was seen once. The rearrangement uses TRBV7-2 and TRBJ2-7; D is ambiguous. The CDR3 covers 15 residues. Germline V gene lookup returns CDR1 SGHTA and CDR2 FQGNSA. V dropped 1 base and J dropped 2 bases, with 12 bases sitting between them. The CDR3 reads CASSLGQALTYEQYV. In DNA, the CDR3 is TGTGCCAGCAGCTTAGGGCAGGCGCTAACCTACGAGCAGTACGTC.

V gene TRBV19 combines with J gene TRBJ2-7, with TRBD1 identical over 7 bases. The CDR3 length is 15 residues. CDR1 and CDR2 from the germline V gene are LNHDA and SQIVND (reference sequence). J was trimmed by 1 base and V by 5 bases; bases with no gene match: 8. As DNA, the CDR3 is TGTGCCAGTAGTGCACGGACAGGCAATTCCTACGAGCAGTACTTC. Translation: CASSARTGNSYEQYF.

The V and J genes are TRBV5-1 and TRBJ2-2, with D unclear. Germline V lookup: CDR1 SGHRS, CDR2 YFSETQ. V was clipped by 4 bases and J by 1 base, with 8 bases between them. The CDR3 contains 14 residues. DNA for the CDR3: TGCGCCAGCAGCGGGTCTGGGAACACCGGGGAGCTGTTTTTT. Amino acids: CASSGSGNTGELFF.

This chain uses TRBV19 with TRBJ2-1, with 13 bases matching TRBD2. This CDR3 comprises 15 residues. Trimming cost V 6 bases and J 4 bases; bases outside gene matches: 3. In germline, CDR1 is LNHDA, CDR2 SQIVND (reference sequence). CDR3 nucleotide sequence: TGTGCCAGTAGGACTAGCGGGGGGTCTTACAATGAGCAGTTCTTC. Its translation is CASRTSGGSYNEQFF.